This is a list of T cell receptor beta chains from one sample in a study of T cell repertoires in cytomegalovirus infection. TCRdb reprocessed the reads with MiXCR, giving one entry per CDR3 protein. The table shows hundreds of thousands of distinct CDR3 sequences, with 30% to 35% occurring only once. Antigen specificity for these receptors is unknown. The sequencing here drew on cultured CD8+ T cells from PBMCs, taken from culture after CMV antigen stimulation. The receptors here all came from a human donor in good health (CMV status not recorded). Some clones in this sample may be carry-over from other donors' samples. CDR3s include the opening cysteine and the closing phenylalanine or tryptophan. The order of the fields is clone size, J gene, V gene, D gene, CDR3 protein, CDR3 DNA. The D gene is left open where the match is weak. Size is stated for part of the rows, as once, few or many counts, or as a class when the clone is expanded.

few	TRBJ1-4	TRBV7-8	.	CASSRTEKLFF	TGTGCCAGCAGCCGGACAGAAAAACTGTTTTTT
.	TRBJ2-3	TRBV7-4	.	CASSLKQGGPRYTDTQYF	TGTGCCAGCAGCTTAAAACAAGGCGGCCCCCGATACACAGATACGCAGTATTTT
few	TRBJ2-4	TRBV7-9	.	CASSPPGQSKNIQYF	TGTGCCAGCAGCCCACCCGGACAGTCCAAAAACATTCAGTACTTC
.	TRBJ1-2	TRBV4-1	.	CASSHGEGILNYGYTF	TGCGCCAGCAGCCACGGAGAGGGGATACTTAACTATGGCTACACCTTC
few	TRBJ2-6	TRBV7-9	.	CASSASSGANVLTF	TGTGCCAGCAGCGCTAGCTCTGGGGCCAACGTCCTGACTTTC
many	TRBJ2-6	TRBV18	.	CASSPPDGPTHGANVLTF	TGTGCCAGCTCACCACCGGACGGGCCTACTCATGGGGCCAACGTCCTGACTTTC
many	TRBJ2-3	TRBV6-2/TRBV6-3	TRBD2	CASSYYDPGLAKGDTQYF	TGTGCCAGCAGTTATTACGACCCGGGACTAGCAAAGGGAGATACGCAGTATTTT
once	TRBJ2-1	TRBV24-1	TRBD1	CATSVDRYNEQFF	TGTGCCACCAGTGTGGACAGGTACAATGAGCAGTTCTTC
.	TRBJ2-1	TRBV7-9	.	CASSQSSAPNNEQFF	TGTGCCAGCAGCCAATCGAGTGCACCCAACAATGAGCAGTTCTTC
.	TRBJ2-3	TRBV6-1	TRBD2	CASSDSPGLAGVHTDTQYF	TGTGCCAGCAGTGATTCCCCTGGACTAGCGGGGGTGCACACAGATACGCAGTATTTT
.	TRBJ1-1	TRBV7-9	.	CASSPRMLLEAFF	TGTGCCAGCAGCCCGCGTATGCTTCTGGAAGCTTTCTTT